The sequence of this T cell receptor (beta chain) was determined in a study of cytomegalovirus exposure and HLA in healthy donors. This clone was counted a single time. What it recognizes is unknown. Sequencing used immunoSEQ multiplex PCR; TCRdb keeps in-frame clones, though not all of them. The sample carries about 140,000 clones, around 85% recorded once. The study, taken as a whole, reports: Among TCR beta chains, those listed as cytomegalovirus-associated numbered about 150.

The receptor's source is a man between 18 and 29 years old in good health and CMV-seronegative. Sequenced: PBMCs.

CDR3 sequence reads: CASRPPSGGSNNEQFF. CDR3 coding DNA: TGTGCCAGCCGCCCACCTTCGGGCGGGAGCAACAATGAGCAGTTCTTC. The V and J genes are TRBV19 and TRBJ2-1, with TRBD2 matching 7 bases. From germline, CDR1 is LNHDA and CDR2 SQIVND (reference sequence). J lost 5 bases, V lost 9 bases, and 16 bases had no gene match. The CDR3 totals 16 residues.